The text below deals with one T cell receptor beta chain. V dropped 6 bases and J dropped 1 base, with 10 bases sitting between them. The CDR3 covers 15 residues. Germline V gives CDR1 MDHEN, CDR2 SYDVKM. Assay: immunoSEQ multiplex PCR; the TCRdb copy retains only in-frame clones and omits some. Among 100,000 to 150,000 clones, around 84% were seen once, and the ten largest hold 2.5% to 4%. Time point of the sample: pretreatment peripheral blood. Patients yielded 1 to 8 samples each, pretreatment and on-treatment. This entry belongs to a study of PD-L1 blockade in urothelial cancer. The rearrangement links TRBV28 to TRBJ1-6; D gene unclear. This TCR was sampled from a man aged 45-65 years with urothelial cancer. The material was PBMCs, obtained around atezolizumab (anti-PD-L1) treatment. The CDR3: CASRGGESYNSPLHF. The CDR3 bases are TGTGCCAGCAGGGGCGGGGAATCCTATAATTCACCCCTCCACTTT.